This TCR beta chain emerged from a study of beta chain features in type 1 diabetes. Turning to the study itself: The study examined around 98,000,000 sorted cells across all samples.

The V and J ends lost 2 bases and 4 bases respectively, with 12 bases between them. CDR3 length equals 15 residues. Germline values: CDR1 SGHDN, CDR2 FVKESK. Findings of the study overall: Type 1 diabetes patients had TCRB CDR3s that were shorter (moderately but significantly so) in all four CD4+ subsets. Amplification by PCR could prefer shorter templates, with the same effect in patients and controls.

On this clone: What it binds is not known.

Per donor, one heparinised blood draw averaged roughly 120 mL. The entirety of the isolated RNA underwent reverse transcription, so expressed TCRB transcripts were sequenced. TCRdb keeps only in-frame clones here, not all; method: immunoSEQ multiplex PCR. This sample has a few hundred thousand clones, with around 15% found just once. The chain links TRBV14 to TRBJ2-1; D is possibly TRBD2 (6 bases). The sequence came from a man aged 25-40 years with type 1 diabetes. The sequencing sample was made of naive CD4+ T cells from blood. The CDR3 coding sequence is TGTGCCAGCAGCCAAATGGGGACTGAATACAATGAGCAGTTCTTC. Amino acids: CASSQMGTEYNEQFF. Full variable domain (remainder filled in from reference TRBV14 and TRBJ2-1): EAGVTQFPSHSVIEKGQTVTLRCDPISGHDNLYWYRRVMGKEIKFLLHFVKESKQDESGMPNNRFLAERTGGTYSTLKVQPAELEDSGVYFCASSQMGTEYNEQFFGPGTRLTVL.